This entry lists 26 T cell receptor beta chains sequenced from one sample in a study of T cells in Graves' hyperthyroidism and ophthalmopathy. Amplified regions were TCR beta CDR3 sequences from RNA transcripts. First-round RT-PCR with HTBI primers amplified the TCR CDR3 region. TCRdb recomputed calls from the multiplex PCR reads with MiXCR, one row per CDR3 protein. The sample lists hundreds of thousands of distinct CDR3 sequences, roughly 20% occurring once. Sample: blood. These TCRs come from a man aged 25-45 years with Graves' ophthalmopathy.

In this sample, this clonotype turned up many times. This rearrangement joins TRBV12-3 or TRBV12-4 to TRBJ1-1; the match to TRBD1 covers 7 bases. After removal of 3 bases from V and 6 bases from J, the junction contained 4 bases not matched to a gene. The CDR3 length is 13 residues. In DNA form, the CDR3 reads TGTGCCAGCAGTTTGGGTCAGGGGGCTGAAGCTTTCTTT. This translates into CASSLGQGAEAFF.

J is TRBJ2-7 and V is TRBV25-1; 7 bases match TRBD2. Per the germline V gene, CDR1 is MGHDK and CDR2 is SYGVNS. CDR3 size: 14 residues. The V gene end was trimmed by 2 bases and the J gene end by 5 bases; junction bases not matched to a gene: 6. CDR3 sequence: CASSEPGGGDEQYF. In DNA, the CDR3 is TGTGCCAGCAGTGAACCGGGGGGAGGGGACGAGCAGTACTTC.

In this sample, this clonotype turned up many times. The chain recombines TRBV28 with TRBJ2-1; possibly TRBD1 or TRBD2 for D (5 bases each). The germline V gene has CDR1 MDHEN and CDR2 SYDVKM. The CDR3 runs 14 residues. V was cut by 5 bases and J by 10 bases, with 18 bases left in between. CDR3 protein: CASSVGPPVGEQFF. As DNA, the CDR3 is TGTGCCAGCAGTGTGGGACCACCCGTGGGGGAGCAGTTCTTC. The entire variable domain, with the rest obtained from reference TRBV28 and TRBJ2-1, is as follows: DVKVTQSSRYLVKRTGEKVFLECVQDMDHENMFWYRQDPGLGLRLIYFSYDVKMKEKGDIPEGYSVSREKKERFSLILESASTNQTSMYLCASSVGPPVGEQFFGPGTRLTVL.

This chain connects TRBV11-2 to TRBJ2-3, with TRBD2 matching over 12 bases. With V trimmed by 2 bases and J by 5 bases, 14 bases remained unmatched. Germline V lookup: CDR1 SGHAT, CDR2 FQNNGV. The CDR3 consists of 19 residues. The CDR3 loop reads CASSLPTLAGGRPGDTQYF. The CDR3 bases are TGTGCCAGCAGCTTACCTACACTAGCGGGAGGTCGTCCCGGAGATACGCAGTATTTT. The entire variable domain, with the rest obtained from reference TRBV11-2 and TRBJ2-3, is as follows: EAGVAQSPRYKIIEKRQSVAFWCNPISGHATLYWYQQILGQGPKLLIQFQNNGVVDDSQLPKDRFSAERLKGVDSTLKIQPAKLEDSAVYLCASSLPTLAGGRPGDTQYFGPGTRLTVL.

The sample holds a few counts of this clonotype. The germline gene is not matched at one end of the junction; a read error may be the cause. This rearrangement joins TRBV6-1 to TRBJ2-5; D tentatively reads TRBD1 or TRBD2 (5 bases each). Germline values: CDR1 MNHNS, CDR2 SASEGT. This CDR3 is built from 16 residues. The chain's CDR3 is CASSQAGTDLEETQYF. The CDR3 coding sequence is TGTGCCAGCAGTCAAGCCGGGACGGACTTAGAAGAGACCCAGTACTTC.

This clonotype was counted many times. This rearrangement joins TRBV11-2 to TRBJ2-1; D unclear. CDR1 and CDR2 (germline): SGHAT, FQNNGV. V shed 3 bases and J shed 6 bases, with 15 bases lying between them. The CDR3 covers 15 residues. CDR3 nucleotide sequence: TGTGCCAGCAGCTTCGGACGCAGCCACCTCAATGAGCAGTTCTTC. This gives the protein CASSFGRSHLNEQFF.

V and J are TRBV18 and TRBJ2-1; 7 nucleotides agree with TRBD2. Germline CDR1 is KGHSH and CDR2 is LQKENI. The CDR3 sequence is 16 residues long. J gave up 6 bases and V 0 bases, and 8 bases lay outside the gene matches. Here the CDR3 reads CASSPPLAGDFNEQFF. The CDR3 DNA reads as TGTGCCAGCTCACCACCCTTAGCGGGCGATTTCAATGAGCAGTTCTTC.

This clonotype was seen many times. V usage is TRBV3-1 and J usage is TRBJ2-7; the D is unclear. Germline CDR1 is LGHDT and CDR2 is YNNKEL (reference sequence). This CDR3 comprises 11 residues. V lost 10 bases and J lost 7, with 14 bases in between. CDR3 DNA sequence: TGTGCCACCCAAGGCAGCGTGGAGCAGTACTTC. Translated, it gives CATQGSVEQYF.

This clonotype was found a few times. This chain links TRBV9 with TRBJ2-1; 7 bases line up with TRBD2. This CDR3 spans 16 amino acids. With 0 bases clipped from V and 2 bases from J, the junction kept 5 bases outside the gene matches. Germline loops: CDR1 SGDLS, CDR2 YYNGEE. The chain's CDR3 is CASSVGGSGTYNEQFF. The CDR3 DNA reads TGTGCCAGCAGCGTAGGTGGGAGCGGGACCTACAATGAGCAGTTCTTC.

The CDR3 sequence is CASSPLSGRALDEQFF. The CDR3 region has the DNA TGTGCCAGCAGCCCACTTAGCGGGAGGGCCTTGGATGAGCAGTTCTTC. The V gene is TRBV11-2, the J gene TRBJ2-1; TRBD2 agrees at 11 bases. CDR3 length: 16 amino acids. The germline CDR1 and CDR2 sequences are SGHAT and FQNNGV. J lost 8 bases, V lost 5 bases, and 11 bases had no gene match.

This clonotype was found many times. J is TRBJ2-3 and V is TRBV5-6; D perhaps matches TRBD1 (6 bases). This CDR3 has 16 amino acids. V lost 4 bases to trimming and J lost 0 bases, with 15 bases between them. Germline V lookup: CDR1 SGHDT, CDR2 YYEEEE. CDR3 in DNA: TGTGCCAGCAGCCACCGACAGGTTAGAAGCACAGATACGCAGTATTTT. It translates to CASSHRQVRSTDTQYF.

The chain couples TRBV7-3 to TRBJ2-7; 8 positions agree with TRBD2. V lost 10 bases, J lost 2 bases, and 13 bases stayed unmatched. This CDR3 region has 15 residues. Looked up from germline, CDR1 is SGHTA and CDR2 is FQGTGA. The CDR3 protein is CATPRGGGGTYEQYF. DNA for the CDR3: TGTGCCACTCCCCGGGGGGGGGGAGGCACCTACGAGCAGTACTTC.

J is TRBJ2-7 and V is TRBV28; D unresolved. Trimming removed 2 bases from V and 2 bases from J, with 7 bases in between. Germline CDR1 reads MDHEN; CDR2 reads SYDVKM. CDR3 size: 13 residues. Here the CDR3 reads CASSLRAPYEQYF. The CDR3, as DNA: TGTGCCAGCAGTTTACGGGCCCCCTACGAGCAGTACTTC.

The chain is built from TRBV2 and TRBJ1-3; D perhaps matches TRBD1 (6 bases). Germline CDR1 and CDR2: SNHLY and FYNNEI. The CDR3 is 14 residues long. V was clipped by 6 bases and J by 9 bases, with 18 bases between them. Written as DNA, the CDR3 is TGTGCCAGCAGACAGGGACCCCTTGGTGGCACCATATATTTT. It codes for CASRQGPLGGTIYF.

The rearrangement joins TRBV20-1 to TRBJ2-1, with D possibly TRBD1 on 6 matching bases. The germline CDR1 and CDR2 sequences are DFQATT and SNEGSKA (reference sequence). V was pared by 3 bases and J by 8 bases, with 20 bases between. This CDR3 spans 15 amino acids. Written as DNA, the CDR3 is TGCAGTGCTAGTGGCCGGGGACACGACAACGATGAGCAGTTCTTC. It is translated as CSASGRGHDNDEQFF.

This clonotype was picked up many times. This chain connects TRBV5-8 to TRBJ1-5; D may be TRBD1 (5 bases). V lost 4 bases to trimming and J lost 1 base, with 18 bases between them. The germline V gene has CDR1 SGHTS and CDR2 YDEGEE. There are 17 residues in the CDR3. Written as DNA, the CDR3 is TGTGCCAGCAGCGATGCGTGGGCAGGGTTGAGCAATCAGCCCCAGCATTTT. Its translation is CASSDAWAGLSNQPQHF.

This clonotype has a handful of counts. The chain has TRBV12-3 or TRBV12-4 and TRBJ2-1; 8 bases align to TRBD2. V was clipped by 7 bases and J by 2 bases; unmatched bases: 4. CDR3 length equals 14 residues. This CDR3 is CASNPGGPYNEQFF. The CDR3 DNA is TGTGCCAGCAACCCGGGGGGGCCCTACAATGAGCAGTTCTTC.

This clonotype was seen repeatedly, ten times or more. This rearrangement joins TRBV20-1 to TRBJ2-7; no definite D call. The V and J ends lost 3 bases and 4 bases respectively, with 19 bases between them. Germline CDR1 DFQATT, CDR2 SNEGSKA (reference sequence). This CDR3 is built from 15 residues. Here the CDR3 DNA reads TGCAGTGCTAGGAGTTACCGTGGCTACGGGTACGAGCAGTACTTC. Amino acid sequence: CSARSYRGYGYEQYF.

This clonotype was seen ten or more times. CDR3 protein: CASSLAGQGTYNEQFF. In DNA form, the CDR3 reads TGTGCCAGCAGCTTAGCGGGACAGGGAACCTACAATGAGCAGTTCTTC. This rearrangement joins TRBV7-2 to TRBJ2-1; 9 bases map to TRBD1. CDR1 and CDR2 (germline): SGHTA, FQGNSA. The ends lost 0 bases at V and 2 bases at J; junction bases unmatched: 2. This CDR3 is built from 16 residues.

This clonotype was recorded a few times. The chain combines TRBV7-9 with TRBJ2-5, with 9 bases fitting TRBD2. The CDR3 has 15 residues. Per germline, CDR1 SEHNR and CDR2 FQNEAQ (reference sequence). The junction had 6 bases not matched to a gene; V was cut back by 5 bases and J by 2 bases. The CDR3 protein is CASSPSLAGQETQYF. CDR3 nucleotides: TGTGCCAGCAGCCCCAGTCTAGCGGGACAAGAGACCCAGTACTTC.

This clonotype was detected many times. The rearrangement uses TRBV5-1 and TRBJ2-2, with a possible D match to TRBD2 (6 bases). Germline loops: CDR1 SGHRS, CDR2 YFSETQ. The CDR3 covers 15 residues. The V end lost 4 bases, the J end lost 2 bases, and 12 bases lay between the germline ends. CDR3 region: CASSGLATNTGELFF. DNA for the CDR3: TGCGCCAGCAGCGGCCTAGCGACCAACACCGGGGAGCTGTTTTTT.

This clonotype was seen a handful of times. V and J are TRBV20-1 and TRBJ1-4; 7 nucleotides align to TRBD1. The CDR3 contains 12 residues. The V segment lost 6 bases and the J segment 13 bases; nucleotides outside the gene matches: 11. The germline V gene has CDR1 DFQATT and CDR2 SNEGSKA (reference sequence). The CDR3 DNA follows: TGCAGTGCCGGGACAGAGTCAGCAGGACTGTTTTTT. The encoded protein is CSAGTESAGLFF.

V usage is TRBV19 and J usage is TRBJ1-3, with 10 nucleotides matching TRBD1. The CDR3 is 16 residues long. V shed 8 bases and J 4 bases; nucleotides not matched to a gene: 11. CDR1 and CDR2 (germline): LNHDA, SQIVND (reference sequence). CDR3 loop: CASGRDRGSIGNTIYF. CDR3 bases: TGTGCCAGTGGCCGGGACAGGGGCTCTATCGGAAACACCATATATTTT.

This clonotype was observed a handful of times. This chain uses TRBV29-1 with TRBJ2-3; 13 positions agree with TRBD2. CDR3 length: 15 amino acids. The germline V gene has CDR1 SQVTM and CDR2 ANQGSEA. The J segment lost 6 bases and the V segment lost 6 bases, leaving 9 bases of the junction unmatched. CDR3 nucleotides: TGCAGCGTCGATAGGACTAGCGGGAGATGCGATACGCAGTATTTT. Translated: CSVDRTSGRCDTQYF.

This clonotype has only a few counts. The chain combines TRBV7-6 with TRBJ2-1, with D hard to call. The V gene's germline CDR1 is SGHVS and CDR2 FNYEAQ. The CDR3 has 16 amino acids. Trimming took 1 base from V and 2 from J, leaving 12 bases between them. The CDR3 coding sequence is TGTGCCAGCAGCTTAGAGCACGGGTTGACCTACAATGAGCAGTTCTTC. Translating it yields CASSLEHGLTYNEQFF.

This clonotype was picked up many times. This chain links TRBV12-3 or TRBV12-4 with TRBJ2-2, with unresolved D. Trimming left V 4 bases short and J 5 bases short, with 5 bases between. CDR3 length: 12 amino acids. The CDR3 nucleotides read TGTGCCAGCAGTTACCGAACCGGGGAGCTGTTTTTT. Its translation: CASSYRTGELFF.